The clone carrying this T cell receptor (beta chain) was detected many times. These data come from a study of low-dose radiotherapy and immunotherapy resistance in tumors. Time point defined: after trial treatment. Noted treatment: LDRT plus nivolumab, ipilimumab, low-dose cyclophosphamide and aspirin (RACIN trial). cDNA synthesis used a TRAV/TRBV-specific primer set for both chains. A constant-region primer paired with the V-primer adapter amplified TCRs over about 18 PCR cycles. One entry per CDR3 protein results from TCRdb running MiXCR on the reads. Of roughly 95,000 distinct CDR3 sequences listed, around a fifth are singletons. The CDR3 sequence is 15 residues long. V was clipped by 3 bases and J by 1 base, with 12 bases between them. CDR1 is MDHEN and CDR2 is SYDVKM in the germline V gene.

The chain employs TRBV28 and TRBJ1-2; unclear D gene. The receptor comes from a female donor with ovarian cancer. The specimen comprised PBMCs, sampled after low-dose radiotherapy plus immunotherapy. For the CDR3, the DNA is TGTGCCAGCAGTTTCGGGTGGCAGCGTAACTATGGCTACACCTTC. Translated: CASSFGWQRNYGYTF.